This TCR beta chain originates from a study of T cell responses to AZD1222 COVID-19 vaccine. Study information: Researchers grouped second doses given at about 4 or about 12 weeks into one pool.

Germline V gives CDR1 MDHEN, CDR2 SYDVKM. The CDR3 length is 15 residues. After removal of 7 bases from V and 5 bases from J, the junction contained 8 bases not matched to a gene. Whole-study findings and limits: Repertoires were sampled only after the peak T cell response. CD4 TCRs associated with vaccination spanned spike, dominating at 160-218 and 743-854. Donors in the cohort were predominantly white British and more often female, and clonal diversity was possibly underestimated.

As concerns this clone: The antigen remains unidentified.

Assay: immunoSEQ multiplex PCR; the TCRdb copy retains only in-frame clones and omits some. The table shows approximately 120,000 clones, with around 87% occurring only once. The source was peripheral blood, collected on day 0 of AZD1222 vaccination. The TCR comes from an adult in good health. The chain combines TRBV28 with TRBJ1-4; 9 bases fit TRBD1. CDR3 DNA sequence: TGTGCCAGCACAAAGCTGGACAGGGGCAATGAAAAACTGTTTTTT. This encodes CASTKLDRGNEKLFF.